The 11 T cell receptor beta chains presented below share a single source sample, sequenced in a study of control samples from healthy donors and cancer patients (dated by TCRdb to 2019 to 2021). Libraries were prepared through the immunoSEQ multiplex PCR assay. The table was pulled from immuneACCESS by TCRdb, which kept in-frame rearrangements only. Such tables lose some clones; where checked, under half of the loss comes from unresolved V genes, and the rest has no known cause. Present in this sample are 150,000 to 160,000 clones, roughly 94% of which were seen just once. 4.5% to 6% of the sample comes from the top ten. The sample was blood. These receptor sequences come from a man aged 35 to 55 in good health.

The J gene is TRBJ2-2, the V gene TRBV11-3; 10 bases align to TRBD1. V lost 6 bases to trimming and J lost 5 bases; unmatched junction nucleotides: 0. There are 13 residues in the CDR3. Germline CDR1 and CDR2: SGHNT and YENEEA. Here the CDR3 DNA reads TGTGCCAGCAGGGGACAGGGGACCGGGGAGCTGTTTTTT. This gives the protein CASRGQGTGELFF.

This clone was observed once. This chain joins TRBV11-3 and TRBJ1-1, with D tentatively TRBD1 (6 bases). The germline CDR1 and CDR2 sequences are SGHNT and YENEEA. This CDR3 spans 14 amino acids. The V end lost 3 bases, the J end lost 5 bases, and 13 bases lay between the germline ends. The CDR3 region has the DNA TGTGCCAGCAGCTTCGGGGGCGCGGGGACTGAAGCTTTCTTT. This translates into CASSFGGAGTEAFF.

This clone appeared a single time. The V gene is TRBV27, the J gene TRBJ1-4, with 10 positions matching TRBD1. The V segment lost 0 bases and the J segment 3 bases; nucleotides outside the gene matches: 4. The CDR3 loop spans 17 amino acids. Germline V gene data show CDR1 as MNHEY and CDR2 as SMNVEV (reference sequence). The CDR3: CASSLSGTGVSNEKLFF. In nucleotides, the CDR3 is TGTGCCAGCAGTTTATCCGGGACAGGGGTATCTAATGAAAAACTGTTTTTT.

The chain carries TRBV4-1 and TRBJ2-7; possible D gene TRBD1, 6 bases. Germline CDR1 MGHRA, CDR2 YSYEKL. This CDR3 is 14 amino acids long. The V end lost 3 bases, the J end lost 1 base, and 10 bases lay between the germline ends. The CDR3: CASSHSQGSYEQYF. CDR3 nucleotide sequence: TGCGCCAGCAGCCATAGTCAGGGGTCCTACGAGCAGTACTTC.

J is TRBJ2-7 and V is TRBV27; perhaps TRBD2 as D (5 bases). Germline V gives CDR1 MNHEY, CDR2 SMNVEV (reference sequence). Trimming pared 6 bases from V and 3 bases from J, leaving 12 bases between. The CDR3 spans 13 residues. CDR3 loop: CASSVSSGYEQYF. In nucleotides, the CDR3 is TGTGCCAGCAGCGTCTCAAGCGGCTACGAGCAGTACTTC.

The chain couples TRBV13 to TRBJ1-5; TRBD1 might be the D (6 bases). Germline CDR1 PRHDT, CDR2 FYEKMQ (reference sequence). This CDR3 is built from 15 residues. V was trimmed by 5 bases and J by 2 bases, leaving 13 bases between them. The CDR3 region is CASSITGSGNQPQHF. The CDR3 bases are TGTGCCAGCAGCATAACAGGGTCTGGCAATCAGCCCCAGCATTTT.

The chain links TRBV7-9 to TRBJ1-6, with TRBD1 identical over 7 bases. This CDR3 has 16 amino acids. CDR1 and CDR2 from the germline V gene are SEHNR and FQNEAQ (reference sequence). With 1 base clipped from V and 7 bases from J, the junction kept 7 bases outside the gene matches. CDR3 sequence (DNA): TGTGCCAGCAGCTTAGGTGTGGGACAGCAAAATTCACCCCTCCACTTT. Translation: CASSLGVGQQNSPLHF.

The chain combines TRBV6-5 with TRBJ1-5; D gene unclear. This CDR3 has 15 amino acids. Germline CDR1 is MNHEY and CDR2 is SVGAGI. V dropped 0 bases and J dropped 3 bases, with 9 bases sitting between them. The DNA of the CDR3 is TGTGCCAGCAGTTACTCAGGAGGGATCAATCAGCCCCAGCATTTT. Encoded protein: CASSYSGGINQPQHF.

The chain employs TRBV5-1 and TRBJ1-1; 10 bases agree with TRBD1. V was pared by 5 bases and J by 3 bases, with 4 bases of the junction left unmatched. Per the germline V gene, CDR1 is SGHRS and CDR2 is YFSETQ. This CDR3 has 14 amino acids. CDR3 bases: TGCGCCAGCAGAGCGGACAGGGGGGACACTGAAGCTTTCTTT. This translates into CASRADRGDTEAFF.

The rearrangement links TRBV19 to TRBJ1-4; D might be TRBD1 (6 bases). The CDR3 totals 14 residues. V lost 6 bases to trimming and J lost 1 base, with 9 bases between them. Germline V gene sequence: CDR1 LNHDA, CDR2 SQIVND (reference sequence). CDR3 sequence (DNA): TGTGCCAGTAGGGACAGTCAAACTAATGAAAAACTGTTTTTT. This sequence encodes CASRDSQTNEKLFF.

The gene calls are TRBV5-4 and TRBJ1-1; unclear D gene. CDR3 size: 12 residues. Per the germline V gene, CDR1 is SGHNT and CDR2 is YYREEE (reference sequence). V lost 3 bases and J 6 bases, leaving 9 bases between the germline ends. For the CDR3, the DNA is TGTGCCAGCAGCTCCTTAGGCGCTGAAGCTTTCTTT. It yields the protein CASSSLGAEAFF.